This T cell receptor beta chain was found in a study of T-cell reconstitution after alpha-beta-depleted transplantation in children. This CDR3 spans 16 amino acids. Germline V gives CDR1 DFQATT, CDR2 SNEGSKA (reference sequence). Trimming at V came to 1 base and at J to 5 bases, leaving 10 bases not matched to a gene. Molecular barcoding with unique molecular identifiers was used for the TCRbeta library. One entry per CDR3 protein, called by TCRdb with MiXCR from the PCR reads. The profile covers a few hundred thousand distinct CDR3 sequences, with around 21% appearing a single time and around 4% taken by the ten largest.

This rearrangement joins TRBV20-1 to TRBJ2-1; 8 nucleotides line up with TRBD2. The sequence came from a human donor who donated a stem cell graft to a child with acute myeloid leukemia. Sequenced material: PBMCs from the stem cell graft donor, taken from the stem cell graft. The CDR3 DNA is TGCAGTGCTAGAGGACGGACAGCGGGAGTCGACAATGAGCAGTTCTTC. Encoded protein: CSARGRTAGVDNEQFF.